This TCR beta chain derives from a study of Graves' ophthalmopathy and Graves' hyperthyroidism. A follow-up of 18 months without ophthalmopathy meant that hyperthyroidism was stable. RNA transcripts yielded amplified TCR beta CDR3 regions. RT-PCR was first run with HTBI primers, then multiplex PCR in a second round. Each CDR3 protein is one row after TCRdb ran MiXCR on the multiplex PCR reads. The sample yields 620,000 or so distinct CDR3 sequences, 22% seen once. Sample: peripheral blood. This sequence was found in a woman under 30 with stable Graves' hyperthyroidism. Some clones in this sample may be carry-over from other donors' samples.

In nucleotides, the CDR3 is TGTGCCAGCAGCTTGATCCGGGACAGTGGCTACACCTTC. As protein: CASSLIRDSGYTF. The V gene is TRBV11-2, the J gene TRBJ1-2; TRBD1 aligns across 7 bases. Trimming removed 3 bases from V and 7 bases from J; junction bases left unmatched: 5. Germline assignment: CDR1 SGHAT and CDR2 FQNNGV. This CDR3 is built from 13 residues.